In its sample, the clone carrying this T cell receptor beta chain was seen a few times. Losses at the gene ends were 5 bases for V and 2 bases for J; bases not matched to a gene: 3. This CDR3 region has 14 residues. Looked up from germline, CDR1 is MNHEY and CDR2 is SMNVEV (reference sequence). This entry belongs to a study of cytomegalovirus exposure and HLA in healthy donors. The PCR made use of 60 Vbeta and 13 Jbeta primers. Sequencing was performed with immunoSEQ multiplex PCR; in TCRdb, only in-frame clones are kept and a portion is missing. This table holds about 250,000 clones, 75% to 85% found once.

The chain combines TRBV27 with TRBJ2-3, with 8 bases fitting TRBD2. The sequence derives from a girl aged 2 to 9 in good health and CMV-seronegative. The sequenced sample was PBMCs. CDR3 coding DNA: TGTGCCAGCAGTCGCGGGGGGTTCACAGATACGCAGTATTTT. This encodes CASSRGGFTDTQYF.